This TCR beta chain was found in a study of vaccination and CD4 T cells after COVID-19. For the study at large: Each of the control cultures got a CEFX pool, an HIV-1 Nef pool, or no peptide.

Cultured CD4+ T-cell DNA underwent Oncomine TCR Beta short-read sequencing. TCRdb called the PCR reads again in MiXCR, with one record for every CDR3 protein. The data show 9,000 to 15,000 distinct CDR3 sequences, with over 55% seen just once and 13% held by the top ten. Per the germline V gene, CDR1 is DFQATT and CDR2 is SNEGSKA (reference sequence). Deletions cut 6 bases from V and 0 bases from J, with 15 bases between. This CDR3 contains 14 residues. The sample's treatment: approximately 11-day PBMC culture with coronavirus spike peptide pools or control peptides (ViraFEST assay). Positive PCR results dated from March to December 2020, before the US Alpha, Beta and Delta variants. This clonotype was recorded once. Its target is unknown.

Specimen: CD4+ T cells from blood, cultured in vitro. This clonotype originated in a human donor who had recovered from COVID-19. The chain links TRBV20-1 to TRBJ2-7, with D perhaps given as TRBD1 or TRBD2 (5 bases each). CDR3 amino acids: CSAERDLDSYEQYF. CDR3 in DNA: TGCAGTGCCGAACGGGACCTCGACTCCTACGAGCAGTACTTC.